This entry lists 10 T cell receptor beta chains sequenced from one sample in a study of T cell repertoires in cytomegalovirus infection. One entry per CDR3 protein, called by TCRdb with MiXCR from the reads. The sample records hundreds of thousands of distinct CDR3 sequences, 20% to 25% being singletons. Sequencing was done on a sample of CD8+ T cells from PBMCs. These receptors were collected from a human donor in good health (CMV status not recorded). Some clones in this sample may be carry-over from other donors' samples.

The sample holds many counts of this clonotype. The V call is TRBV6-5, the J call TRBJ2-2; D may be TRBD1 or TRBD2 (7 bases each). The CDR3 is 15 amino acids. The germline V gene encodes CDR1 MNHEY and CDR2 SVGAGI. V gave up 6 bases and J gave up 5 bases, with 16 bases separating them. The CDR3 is CASRPRGGPTGELFF. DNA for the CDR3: TGTGCCAGCAGGCCCAGGGGGGGGCCTACCGGGGAGCTGTTTTTT.

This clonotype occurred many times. The CDR3 protein is CASSPSGQSRTQYF. DNA for the CDR3: TGTGCCAGCAGCCCCTCAGGACAGTCTCGGACCCAGTACTTC. The rearrangement uses TRBV7-9 and TRBJ2-5; a possible D gene is TRBD1 (6 bases). The CDR3 loop spans 14 amino acids. Germline V gene sequence: CDR1 SEHNR, CDR2 FQNEAQ (reference sequence). Deletions cut 5 bases from V and 7 bases from J, with 17 bases between.

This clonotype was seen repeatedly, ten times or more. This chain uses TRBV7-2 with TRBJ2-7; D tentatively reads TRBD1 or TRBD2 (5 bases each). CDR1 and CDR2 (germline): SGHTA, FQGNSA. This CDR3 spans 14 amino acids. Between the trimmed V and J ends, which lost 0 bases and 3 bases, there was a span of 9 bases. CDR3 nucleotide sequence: TGTGCCAGCAGCTTAGCGGGGGAGCTCTACGAGCAGTACTTC. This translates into CASSLAGELYEQYF. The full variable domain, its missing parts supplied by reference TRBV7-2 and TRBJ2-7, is GAGVSQSPSNKVTEKGKDVELRCDPISGHTALYWYRQSLGQGLEFLIYFQGNSAPDKSGLPSDRFSAERTGGSVSTLTIQRTQQEDSAVYLCASSLAGELYEQYFGPGTRLTVT.

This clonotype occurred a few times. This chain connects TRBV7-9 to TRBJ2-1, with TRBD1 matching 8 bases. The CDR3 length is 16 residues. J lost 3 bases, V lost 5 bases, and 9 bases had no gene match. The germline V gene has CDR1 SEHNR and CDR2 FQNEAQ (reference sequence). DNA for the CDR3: TGTGCCAGCAGCCCCCGGACAGGGCGCGACTACAATGAGCAGTTCTTC. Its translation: CASSPRTGRDYNEQFF.

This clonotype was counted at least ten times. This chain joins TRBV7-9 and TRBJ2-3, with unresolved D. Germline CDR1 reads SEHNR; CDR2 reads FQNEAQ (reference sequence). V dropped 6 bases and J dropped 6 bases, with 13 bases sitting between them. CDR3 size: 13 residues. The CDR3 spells CASSPVTRDTQYF. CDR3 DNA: TGTGCCAGCAGTCCGGTAACGAGGGATACGCAGTATTTT.

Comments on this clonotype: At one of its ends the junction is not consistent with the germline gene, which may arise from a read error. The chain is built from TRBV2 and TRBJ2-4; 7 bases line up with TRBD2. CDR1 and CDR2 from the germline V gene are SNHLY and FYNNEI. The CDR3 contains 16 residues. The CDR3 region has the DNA TGTGCCAGCGGTGAAAGACTAGCTGTTTCGGCGAACATTCAGTACTTC. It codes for CASGERLAVSANIQYF.

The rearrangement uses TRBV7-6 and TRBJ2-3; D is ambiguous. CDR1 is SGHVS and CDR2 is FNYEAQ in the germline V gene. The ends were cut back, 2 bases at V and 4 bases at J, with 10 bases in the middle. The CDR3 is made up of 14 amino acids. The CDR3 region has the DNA TGTGCCAGCAGCTTAACCCTAGTCCCAGATACGCAGTATTTT. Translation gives CASSLTLVPDTQYF.

The CDR3 reads CASSRRDTAYEQYF. CDR3 coding DNA: TGTGCCAGCAGCCGCCGGGACACAGCCTACGAGCAGTACTTC. The chain employs TRBV13 and TRBJ2-7, with a possible D match to TRBD1 (6 bases). The CDR3 runs 14 residues. CDR1 and CDR2 from the germline V gene are PRHDT and FYEKMQ (reference sequence). V lost 5 bases and J 2 bases, leaving 13 bases between the germline ends.

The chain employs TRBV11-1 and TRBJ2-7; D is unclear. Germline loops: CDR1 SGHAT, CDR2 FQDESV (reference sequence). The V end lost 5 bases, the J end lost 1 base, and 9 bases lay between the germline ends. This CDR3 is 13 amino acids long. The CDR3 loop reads CASSADASYEQYF. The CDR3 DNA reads TGTGCCAGCAGCGCGGACGCATCCTACGAGCAGTACTTC.

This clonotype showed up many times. CDR3 protein: CASRTDYDTQYF. In DNA form, the CDR3 reads TGTGCCAGCAGAACAGACTATGATACGCAGTATTTT. J is TRBJ2-3 and V is TRBV6-5; D is perhaps TRBD2 (5 bases). The CDR3 length is 12 residues. Trimming removed 6 bases from V and 6 bases from J, with 10 bases in between. Germline V CDR1 and CDR2: MNHEY, SVGAGI.